The 25 T cell receptor beta chains in this list originate from one sample, sequenced in a study of CXCR3-negative and CXCR3-positive naive CD8 T cells (dated by TCRdb to about 2019). The paper as a whole reports these results and caveats: TRB CDR3s from CXCR3-positive naive cells showed higher hydrophobicity (lower Kidera factor 4), lower energy, and higher strength and volume indices than CXCR3-negative naive cells.

Sequencing relied on a NextSeq 550. The Human TCR Profiling Kit (MiLaboratory) was used to make UMI-labeled 5' RACE TRB cDNA libraries. One entry per CDR3 protein sequence results from the TCRdb reprocessing of the reads, with DNA left out. The sample table holds about 150,000 distinct CDR3 sequences. Around 0.37% of the sample goes to the ten largest clones. Their target antigens are unknown. Material for sequencing was naive CXCR3+ CD8+ T cells from blood. This specimen's cell subset or site label, per the study, means: CD45RO-CCR7+CD27+CD95- naive CD8+ T cells expressing CXCR3 (TNR3+). The receptors shown here come from a human donor in good health. Some clones in this sample may be carry-over from other donors' samples.

The rearrangement links TRBV28 to TRBJ2-7. The length of the CDR3 is 16 residues. Germline V gene lookup returns CDR1 MDHEN and CDR2 SYDVKM. CDR3 sequence reads: CASSASGRKGSYEQYF. The full variable domain, with the rest looked up from reference TRBV28 and TRBJ2-7, is DVKVTQSSRYLVKRTGEKVFLECVQDMDHENMFWYRQDPGLGLRLIYFSYDVKMKEKGDIPEGYSVSREKKERFSLILESASTNQTSMYLCASSASGRKGSYEQYFGPGTRLTVT.

The chain is built from TRBV15 and TRBJ1-5. The CDR3 is 14 residues long. In germline, CDR1 is LNHNV, CDR2 YYDKDF (reference sequence). The CDR3: CATSRVSEAQPQHF.

This chain connects TRBV29-1 to TRBJ1-1. The length of the CDR3 is 12 residues. Germline V gene sequence: CDR1 SQVTM, CDR2 ANQGSEA. The CDR3 loop is CSVVGGRTEAFF.

V usage is TRBV7-8 and J usage is TRBJ1-1. CDR1 is SGHVS and CDR2 is FQNEAQ in the germline V gene. This CDR3 comprises 13 residues. CDR3: CASSSDMNTEAFF.

J is TRBJ2-7 and V is TRBV27; TCRdb names TRBD2, which stays unverified in the absence of DNA. CDR3 length: 14 residues. Germline assignment: CDR1 MNHEY and CDR2 SMNVEV (reference sequence). The CDR3 loop reads CASSAGTSGYEQYF.

CDR3 amino acids: CASSLGQGLAYGYTF. This chain joins TRBV7-2 and TRBJ1-2. This CDR3 is built from 15 residues. Germline V gives CDR1 SGHTA, CDR2 FQGNSA.

The chain combines TRBV4-3 with TRBJ2-1; without DNA, the TCRdb call of TRBD1 cannot be checked. The CDR3 is 15 amino acids. Germline lookup yields CDR1 LGHNA and CDR2 YSLEER. The CDR3: CASSQAGQGSYEQFF.

The CDR3 spells CSVPSGIGGELFF. V gene TRBV29-1 combines with J gene TRBJ2-2; absent DNA, TCRdb's TRBD2 call cannot be checked. The CDR3 is 13 residues long. Looked up from germline, CDR1 is SQVTM and CDR2 is ANQGSEA.

The gene calls are TRBV7-9 and TRBJ2-7. This CDR3 region has 12 residues. Per the germline V gene, CDR1 is SEHNR and CDR2 is FQNEAQ (reference sequence). The CDR3 here is CASSLGSYEQYF. The whole variable domain, filled in from reference TRBV7-9 and TRBJ2-7, reads DTGVSQNPRHKITKRGQNVTFRCDPISEHNRLYWYRQTLGQGPEFLTYFQNEAQLEKSRLLSDRFSAERPKGSFSTLEIQRTEQGDSAMYLCASSLGSYEQYFGPGTRLTVT.

This sequence joins TRBV6-5 and TRBJ1-2. Germline CDR1 reads MNHEY; CDR2 reads SVGAGI. There are 13 residues in the CDR3. The CDR3 sequence: CASSYSKLYGYTF.

The rearrangement joins TRBV28 to TRBJ2-4; TCRdb indicates TRBD1, and absent DNA this call remains unverified. This CDR3 is built from 17 residues. Looked up from germline, CDR1 is MDHEN and CDR2 is SYDVKM. CDR3 protein: CASRHIQANLAKNIQYF.

The V and J genes are TRBV28 and TRBJ1-5; no DNA is available, so the TRBD1 call from TCRdb remains unchecked. Germline V lookup: CDR1 MDHEN, CDR2 SYDVKM. The CDR3 contains 17 residues. Here the CDR3 reads CASSSGQGVTSNQPQHF.

The J gene is TRBJ2-2, the V gene TRBV7-8; as DNA is missing, the TRBD1 call by TCRdb cannot be tested. This CDR3 region has 13 residues. Germline loops: CDR1 SGHVS, CDR2 FQNEAQ. The CDR3 here is CASSISGAGELFF. Full variable domain (outside the CDR3, taken from reference TRBV7-8 and TRBJ2-2): GAGVSQSPRYKVAKRGQDVALRCDPISGHVSLFWYQQALGQGPEFLTYFQNEAQLDKSGLPSDRFFAERPEGSVSTLKIQRTQQEDSAVYLCASSISGAGELFFGEGSRLTVL.

V usage is TRBV29-1 and J usage is TRBJ2-1; there is no DNA to check the TCRdb D call of TRBD2. CDR1 and CDR2 from the germline V gene are SQVTM and ANQGSEA. The CDR3 is made up of 12 amino acids. The chain's CDR3 is CSGLAGGSEQFF.

This rearrangement joins TRBV7-6 to TRBJ2-3. CDR3 length equals 13 residues. From germline, CDR1 is SGHVS and CDR2 FNYEAQ. This chain's CDR3 is CASSPKPTDTQYF.

CDR3 loop: CASSYSTVLGKAGGSYNEQFF. The rearrangement uses TRBV6-2 or TRBV6-3 and TRBJ2-1; without DNA, the TCRdb call of TRBD2 cannot be checked. CDR1 MNHEY and CDR2 SVGEGT come from the germline V gene. CDR3 length equals 21 residues.

This rearrangement joins TRBV29-1 to TRBJ2-7; TCRdb names TRBD2, which stays unverified in the absence of DNA. Per the germline V gene, CDR1 is SQVTM and CDR2 is ANQGSEA. The CDR3 extends over 13 amino acids. The CDR3 protein is CSVRDLTSYEQYF.

This sequence joins TRBV9 and TRBJ2-7; with no DNA, the TCRdb D assignment of TRBD1 cannot be verified. CDR3 length: 16 residues. The germline V gene has CDR1 SGDLS and CDR2 YYNGEE. CDR3 protein: CASSATSTPPVYEQYF.

The rearrangement uses TRBV7-9 and TRBJ2-3; TCRdb gives TRBD2 as the D gene, but with no DNA this cannot be confirmed. Per the germline V gene, CDR1 is SEHNR and CDR2 is FQNEAQ (reference sequence). CDR3 length equals 20 residues. The CDR3 is CASSSPGLAGDLYRTDTQYF.

The rearrangement uses TRBV20-1 and TRBJ2-7; TCRdb picks TRBD2, but there is no DNA to check that call. The CDR3 has 17 residues. Germline V gene sequence: CDR1 DFQATT, CDR2 SNEGSKA (reference sequence). The chain's CDR3 is CSARDPTGTSGTYEQYF.

The genes are TRBV6-2 or TRBV6-3 and TRBJ1-5; TCRdb selects TRBD1, and the lack of DNA leaves this call unchecked. CDR1 and CDR2 from the germline V gene are MNHEY and SVGEGT. The CDR3 is 15 residues long. Here the CDR3 reads CASSYVDGGYQPQHF.

The chain couples TRBV6-6 to TRBJ1-2; TCRdb selects TRBD1, and the lack of DNA leaves this call unchecked. From germline, CDR1 is MNHNY and CDR2 SVGAGI (reference sequence). CDR3 length: 16 amino acids. CDR3 sequence: CASSRDRDTFNYGYTF.

The chain employs TRBV4-3 and TRBJ1-2. The CDR3 covers 16 residues. Germline V gene sequence: CDR1 LGHNA, CDR2 YSLEER. The CDR3 sequence is CASSQERERDYVGYTF.

The chain recombines TRBV13 with TRBJ1-4; the D call of TRBD1 rests on TCRdb alone, since no DNA is present to check it. The CDR3 length is 14 residues. Germline-derived CDR1 and CDR2 are PRHDT and FYEKMQ (reference sequence). CDR3 sequence reads: CASRPTGFKEKLFF.

This rearrangement joins TRBV28 to TRBJ1-6; TCRdb returns TRBD1, unconfirmable since there is no DNA. The V gene's germline CDR1 is MDHEN and CDR2 SYDVKM. The CDR3 extends over 17 amino acids. The CDR3 spells CASSYSAGQDYNSPLHF.